This T cell receptor (beta chain) was retrieved from a study of blood T cell repertoires in COVID-19. Study background: Both acute and convalescent COVID-19 samples were obtained from the United States, Italy and Spain. The cDNA or gDNA used as material had been derived from T cells, B-cell-depleted T cells, or PBMCs.

In the authors' workflow: How many nucleated cells were present was estimated from reference gene primer amplification. This table comes from immunoSEQ multiplex PCR, and its TCRdb copy is limited to in-frame clones, with some not included. Clone size and the V and J calls come from that table; the DNA yielded D and trimming. Of about 150,000 clones in the sample, around 82% were seen once. The Seattle patients, enrolled during active infection, were followed longitudinally. Sequencing used peripheral blood. This TCR was recovered from an elderly man with COVID-19, enrolled during active disease.

CDR3 nucleotide sequence: TGTGCCAGCAGCTTGGCCAGGCAGGGCCTCTATGGCTACACCTTC. This sequence encodes CASSLARQGLYGYTF. V is TRBV5-4 and J is TRBJ1-2; D is possibly TRBD1 (5 bases). V lost 0 bases and J lost 4, with 13 bases in between. The CDR3 is made up of 15 amino acids. The V gene's germline CDR1 is SGHNT and CDR2 YYREEE (reference sequence).